The 30 T cell receptor beta chains reported below all come from one sample, sequenced in a study of CD8+CD57+ T cells in acquired aplastic anemia. Profiling that covered TCR beta VDJ and CDR3 relied on genomic DNA as its template. TCRdb redid the calling of the reads with MiXCR, one entry per CDR3 protein. The sample has 95,000 to 120,000 distinct CDR3 sequences, roughly 51% seen once. Material for sequencing was sorted CD4+, CD8+, or CD8+CD57+ T cells (not recorded which) from PBMCs. Receptors were obtained from a human donor in good health, serving as a control.

This chain links TRBV15 with TRBJ2-1; D is unresolved. This CDR3 has 14 residues. Germline V gives CDR1 LNHNV, CDR2 YYDKDF (reference sequence). V was cut by 3 bases and J by 4 bases, with 10 bases left in between. DNA for the CDR3: TGTGCCACCAGCAGCGGGCGGCTTTACAATGAGCAGTTCTTC. It codes for CATSSGRLYNEQFF. Looking up the rest from reference TRBV15 and TRBJ2-1 gives the full variable domain: DAMVIQNPRYQVTQFGKPVTLSCSQTLNHNVMYWYQQKSSQAPKLLFHYYDKDFNNEADTPDNFQSRRPNTSFCFLDIRSPGLGDTAMYLCATSSGRLYNEQFFGPGTRLTVL.

The chain links TRBV11-3 to TRBJ2-2, with TRBD1 identical over 7 bases. This CDR3 has 14 residues. Germline loops: CDR1 SGHNT, CDR2 YENEEA. V was clipped by 1 base and J by 5 bases; unmatched bases: 1. CDR3 nucleotides: TGTGCCAGCAGCTTAGGGGGACAGACCGGGGAGCTGTTTTTT. Its protein product is CASSLGGQTGELFF.

This clonotype was counted at least ten times. The V call is TRBV6-1, the J call TRBJ1-6; unclear D gene. CDR1 and CDR2 from the germline V gene are MNHNS and SASEGT. Trimming shortened V by 7 bases and J by 7 bases, and 17 bases separated the two germline ends. The CDR3 covers 15 residues. CDR3 in amino acids: CASIPGDFKNSPLHF. In DNA, the CDR3 is TGTGCCAGCATCCCCGGGGATTTTAAGAATTCACCCCTCCACTTT.

The chain recombines TRBV11-2 with TRBJ1-1; the match to TRBD1 covers 7 bases. Germline V CDR1 and CDR2: SGHAT, FQNNGV. V gave up 1 base and J gave up 0 bases; unmatched junction bases: 5. This CDR3 has 16 amino acids. CDR3 protein: CASSLGWGQMNTEAFF. In DNA, the CDR3 is TGTGCCAGCAGCTTAGGGTGGGGACAGATGAACACTGAAGCTTTCTTT. The variable domain in full, with the rest retrieved from reference TRBV11-2 and TRBJ1-1, is EAGVAQSPRYKIIEKRQSVAFWCNPISGHATLYWYQQILGQGPKLLIQFQNNGVVDDSQLPKDRFSAERLKGVDSTLKIQPAKLEDSAVYLCASSLGWGQMNTEAFFGQGTRLTVV.

This clonotype was observed at least ten times. This chain uses TRBV6-1 with TRBJ2-7, with D perhaps assigned TRBD1 or TRBD2 (6 bases each). Trimming stripped 7 bases from V and 2 bases from J, with 12 bases between. Germline V CDR1 and CDR2: MNHNS, SASEGT. This CDR3 has 13 amino acids. DNA for the CDR3: TGTGCCAGCACCTGGGGGGCCACCTACGAGCAGTACTTC. This sequence encodes CASTWGATYEQYF.

This clonotype was seen a few times. V usage is TRBV6-2 or TRBV6-3 and J usage is TRBJ2-3; D possibly corresponds to TRBD1 (5 bases). Germline V gene lookup returns CDR1 MNHEY and CDR2 SVGEGT. CDR3 length: 14 amino acids. V was cut by 3 bases and J by 4 bases, with 11 bases left in between. The CDR3 reads CASSYSDSSDTQYF. DNA of the CDR3: TGTGCCAGCAGTTATTCTGACAGCTCAGATACGCAGTATTTT.

V and J are TRBV7-8 and TRBJ2-7; D is possibly TRBD1 or TRBD2 (5 bases each). The CDR3 runs 15 residues. The ends were cut back, 4 bases at V and 2 bases at J, with 15 bases in the middle. CDR1 and CDR2 (germline): SGHVS, FQNEAQ. This CDR3 is CASSSTGTRAYEQYF. The CDR3 region has the DNA TGTGCCAGCAGCTCCACCGGGACGAGAGCCTACGAGCAGTACTTC.

This chain uses TRBV2 with TRBJ2-5; D gene uncertain. V gave up 1 base and J gave up 13 bases, with 16 bases separating them. This CDR3 has 13 amino acids. CDR1 is SNHLY and CDR2 is FYNNEI in the germline V gene. CDR3 bases: TGTGCCAGCAGTGAAGAGGTTAGCCCTCTGGGGTACTTC. It yields the protein CASSEEVSPLGYF.

This clonotype was counted many times. This chain joins TRBV19 and TRBJ1-2; D is unresolved. Trimming removed 5 bases at V and 3 bases at J, with 19 bases between. CDR3 length: 16 amino acids. Germline CDR1 and CDR2: LNHDA and SQIVND (reference sequence). The CDR3 spells CASSGAGQLFHYGYTF. CDR3 DNA: TGTGCCAGTAGTGGAGCGGGCCAGTTATTTCACTATGGCTACACCTTC.

This clonotype was found many times. The chain uses TRBV20-1 and TRBJ2-3, with TRBD1 matching 10 bases. The ends lost 5 bases at V and 4 bases at J; junction bases unmatched: 18. This CDR3 spans 18 amino acids. CDR1 DFQATT and CDR2 SNEGSKA come from the germline V gene (reference sequence). The CDR3: CSAATRARQGASSDTQYF. The CDR3 DNA sequence: TGCAGTGCTGCCACGCGGGCAAGACAGGGGGCATCGTCAGATACGCAGTATTTT.

This sequence joins TRBV19 and TRBJ1-5; no reliable D call. Germline CDR1 reads LNHDA; CDR2 reads SQIVND (reference sequence). The CDR3 loop spans 14 amino acids. Trimming stripped 5 bases from V and 3 bases from J, with 11 bases between. CDR3 DNA sequence: TGTGCCAGTAGTGCCGGGCTCCACAATCAGCCCCAGCATTTT. It codes for CASSAGLHNQPQHF.

The J gene is TRBJ1-2, the V gene TRBV10-3; 9 nucleotides align to TRBD1. Germline CDR1 and CDR2: ENHRY and SYGVKD. The V and J ends lost 3 bases and 7 bases, in that order; junction bases with no gene match: 9. The CDR3 is 15 amino acids. The CDR3 loop is CAISDLQGAQCGYTF. Here the CDR3 DNA reads TGTGCCATCAGTGATTTACAGGGGGCGCAGTGTGGCTACACCTTC.

This clonotype was counted a few times. The rearrangement uses TRBV24-1 and TRBJ2-7; 7 nucleotides match TRBD1. V lost 3 bases and J lost 3; bases outside the gene matches: 4. This CDR3 spans 14 amino acids. Germline assignment: CDR1 KGHDR and CDR2 SFDVKD. CDR3 bases: TGTGCCACCAGTGATCCCCGACAGGGCTACGAGCAGTACTTC. Its translation is CATSDPRQGYEQYF.

V gene TRBV20-1 combines with J gene TRBJ1-1, with D possibly being TRBD1 (5 bases). Between the trimmed V and J ends, which lost 4 bases and 4 bases, there was a span of 10 bases. Germline V lookup: CDR1 DFQATT, CDR2 SNEGSKA (reference sequence). The CDR3 has 12 residues. The CDR3 protein is CSAKAGGTEAFF. In nucleotides, the CDR3 is TGCAGTGCTAAGGCGGGGGGCACTGAAGCTTTCTTT.

The chain has TRBV16 and TRBJ2-5, with D possibly TRBD2 on 6 matching bases. V gave up 4 bases and J gave up 5 bases, with 20 bases separating them. The CDR3 runs 16 residues. CDR1 and CDR2 from the germline V gene are KGHSY and FQNENV. CDR3 region: CASSPRAGIAGETQYF. Written as DNA, the CDR3 is TGTGCCAGCAGCCCCAGGGCGGGGATCGCGGGGGAGACCCAGTACTTC.

This clonotype was seen at least ten times. The V and J genes are TRBV7-9 and TRBJ2-2; 7 nucleotides align to TRBD1. This CDR3 region has 12 residues. After removal of 5 bases from V and 7 bases from J, the junction contained 1 base not matched to a gene. Germline V gives CDR1 SEHNR, CDR2 FQNEAQ (reference sequence). The CDR3: CASSPGGGELFF. In DNA, the CDR3 is TGTGCCAGCAGCCCAGGGGGCGGGGAGCTGTTTTTT.

The chain has TRBV19 and TRBJ2-6; D assignment may be TRBD1 or TRBD2 (5 bases each). The germline gives CDR1 LNHDA, CDR2 SQIVND (reference sequence). The length of the CDR3 is 15 residues. V lost 1 base, J lost 3 bases, and 7 bases lay in between. The CDR3 region is CASSIVGVGANVLTF. The CDR3 DNA sequence: TGTGCCAGTAGTATAGTGGGGGTTGGGGCCAACGTCCTGACTTTC.

At least ten counts were recorded for this clonotype. V and J are TRBV4-3 and TRBJ1-5; tentative D call: TRBD1 (5 bases). V lost 0 bases to trimming and J lost 3 bases, with 9 bases between them. Looked up from germline, CDR1 is LGHNA and CDR2 is YSLEER. CDR3 size: 15 residues. DNA of the CDR3: TGCGCCAGCAGCCAAGATAGAGGGGACAATCAGCCCCAGCATTTT. Amino acids: CASSQDRGDNQPQHF.

This clonotype was recorded at least ten times. The rearrangement joins TRBV11-2 to TRBJ2-3, with 14 bases fitting TRBD2. The CDR3 covers 17 residues. Trimming at V came to 5 bases and at J to 4 bases, leaving 8 bases not matched to a gene. Germline CDR1 is SGHAT and CDR2 is FQNNGV. This CDR3 is CASSRETSGGAADTQYF. Here the CDR3 DNA reads TGTGCCAGCAGCCGGGAGACTAGCGGGGGGGCAGCAGATACGCAGTATTTT. The variable domain in full, completed from reference TRBV11-2 and TRBJ2-3, reads EAGVAQSPRYKIIEKRQSVAFWCNPISGHATLYWYQQILGQGPKLLIQFQNNGVVDDSQLPKDRFSAERLKGVDSTLKIQPAKLEDSAVYLCASSRETSGGAADTQYFGPGTRLTVL.

J is TRBJ1-6 and V is TRBV7-8, with 8 nucleotides matching TRBD1. CDR1 is SGHVS and CDR2 is FQNEAQ in the germline V gene. CDR3 size: 13 residues. V lost 5 bases, J lost 9 bases, and 3 bases stayed unmatched. DNA for the CDR3: TGTGCCAGCAGCCAGGACAGGGCTTCACCCCTCCACTTT. Residues: CASSQDRASPLHF.

The rearrangement joins TRBV5-4 to TRBJ1-1; 7 positions agree with TRBD1. The trim removed 6 bases at V and 6 bases at J, leaving 5 bases unmatched. The CDR3 totals 12 residues. CDR1 is SGHNT and CDR2 is YYREEE in the germline V gene (reference sequence). CDR3 DNA: TGTGCCAGCACCAGGGGGGGGTCTGAAGCTTTCTTT. Its translation is CASTRGGSEAFF.

Ten or more counts support this clonotype. The gene calls are TRBV19 and TRBJ2-5; tentative D call: TRBD1 (5 bases). The CDR3 is 18 residues long. Trimming removed 6 bases at V and 0 bases at J, with 23 bases between. Germline-derived CDR1 and CDR2 are LNHDA and SQIVND (reference sequence). The CDR3 spells CASSPPPDSQNHQETQYF. In DNA, the CDR3 is TGTGCCAGTAGCCCCCCACCTGACAGCCAGAATCACCAAGAGACCCAGTACTTC.

The chain has TRBV4-1 and TRBJ1-2; D remains unclear. CDR1 and CDR2 from the germline V gene are MGHRA and YSYEKL. The CDR3 runs 15 residues. Trimming pared 0 bases from V and 5 bases from J, leaving 13 bases between. The CDR3: CASSQDQADPYGYTF. The DNA of the CDR3 is TGCGCCAGCAGCCAAGATCAGGCGGATCCTTATGGCTACACCTTC.

This clonotype was seen ten or more times. One end of the junction varies from germline; a read error may be responsible. The chain recombines TRBV29-1 with TRBJ1-1; D unresolved. The germline gives CDR1 SQVTM, CDR2 ANQGSEA. This CDR3 has 11 amino acids. CDR3 protein: CSVEGLAEAFF. The DNA for the CDR3 is TGCAGCGTGGAAGGACTGGCTGAAGCTTTCTTT. Complete variable domain (other parts from reference TRBV29-1 and TRBJ1-1): SAVISQKPSRDICQRGTSLTIQCQVDSQVTMMFWYRQQPGQSLTLIATANQGSEATYESGFVIDKFPISRPNLTFSTLTVSNMSPEDSSIYLCSVEGLAEAFFGQGTRLTVV.

This clonotype was recorded only once. The chain combines TRBV29-1 with TRBJ2-7, with D possibly being TRBD2 (5 bases). This CDR3 has 14 residues. Germline CDR1 reads SQVTM; CDR2 reads ANQGSEA. The ends were cut back, 4 bases at V and 5 bases at J, with 18 bases in the middle. CDR3 loop: CSVGPAGGGHEQYF. CDR3 nucleotide sequence: TGCAGCGTTGGTCCTGCGGGTGGCGGACACGAGCAGTACTTC.

V and J are TRBV9 and TRBJ2-7; no clear D gene. CDR1 and CDR2 from the germline V gene are SGDLS and YYNGEE. The CDR3 has 14 residues. Trimming left V 0 bases short and J 0 bases short, with 7 bases between. In DNA, the CDR3 is TGTGCCAGCAGCGTAGCCAGTACCTCCTACGAGCAGTACTTC. Residues: CASSVASTSYEQYF.

This clonotype was picked up many times. V gene TRBV6-5 combines with J gene TRBJ1-1; TRBD1 is a possible D gene (5 bases). V was shortened by 0 bases and J by 4 bases, with 9 bases between the two germline ends. This CDR3 has 14 amino acids. Germline values: CDR1 MNHEY, CDR2 SVGAGI. CDR3 loop: CASSYSEGTTEAFF. CDR3 sequence (DNA): TGTGCCAGCAGTTACTCAGAGGGGACCACTGAAGCTTTCTTT.

The rearrangement links TRBV12-3 or TRBV12-4 to TRBJ2-7; TRBD1 matches 7 bases. The CDR3 loop spans 15 amino acids. V lost 6 bases and J lost 8; bases outside the gene matches: 16. DNA for the CDR3: TGTGCCAGCAGCCGAACAGGGGTTGAACAGCCCCAGCAGTACTTC. This translates into CASSRTGVEQPQQYF.

This clonotype occurred once. The rearrangement links TRBV19 to TRBJ1-2; 8 bases line up with TRBD1. In germline, CDR1 is LNHDA, CDR2 SQIVND (reference sequence). The CDR3 extends over 13 amino acids. V was pared by 5 bases and J by 6 bases, with 5 bases of the junction left unmatched. The CDR3 nucleotides are TGTGCCAGTAGTGTACCGGGACAGGATGGCTACACCTTC. Translated, it gives CASSVPGQDGYTF.

The chain couples TRBV3-1 to TRBJ1-2; TRBD1 is a possible D gene (6 bases). CDR1 is LGHDT, CDR2 YNNKEL, per germline (reference sequence). V lost 5 bases and J 4 bases, leaving 11 bases between the germline ends. CDR3 length equals 13 residues. CDR3 protein: CASSVTGPYGYTF. The DNA of the CDR3 is TGTGCCAGCAGCGTTACAGGGCCCTATGGCTACACCTTC.